This TCR beta chain was documented in a study of Ad26.COV2.S vaccination and SARS-CoV-2 variants. Study details: Ad26.COV2.S, an intramuscular injection, was given once or twice 56 days apart.

Regarding this clone: The target antigen is unknown.

Treatment: around 19 received Ad26.COV2.S at low or high dose, single or two shots; a few received placebo; per-sample allocation not given. Samples analyzed were those drawn on day 63 after the first vaccine or placebo injection. This person who donated was an adult of 18-55 years in Boston. CDR1 and CDR2 from the germline V gene are MDHEN and SYDVKM. V lost 6 bases and J 0 bases, leaving 10 bases between the germline ends. The CDR3 spans 14 residues. Findings and caveats of the study: Assessments of TCR breadth and depth may have underestimated the total T cell responses. Reported post-vaccination CD8+ and CD4+ T cell responses to spike showed substantial breadth.

Profiled with immunoSEQ multiplex PCR; TCRdb holds only in-frame clones, not every one. Of some 480,000 clones listed, approximately 88% are singletons. Sequencing was performed on peripheral blood, taken in a trial of Ad26.COV2.S vaccine versus placebo. This chain links TRBV28 with TRBJ2-3; D remains unclear. The clonotype comes from a person aged 18-65 years who received the Ad26.COV2.S COVID-19 vaccine or a placebo. In DNA form, the CDR3 reads TGTGCCAGCAGCACCCCCGACAGCACAGATACGCAGTATTTT. Translation gives CASSTPDSTDTQYF.